This T cell receptor beta chain derives from a study of molecular identifiers for immune sequencing clone quantification. The CDR3 sequence is 14 residues long. V was trimmed by 5 bases and J by 3 bases, leaving 14 bases between them. Germline loops: CDR1 PRHDT, CDR2 FYEKMQ (reference sequence). Sorting captured naive CD8 T cells as CD8+CD4-CCR7+CD45RA+. Each CDR3 protein gets one entry after TCRdb re-called the PCR reads with MiXCR. The sample contains nearly 55,000 distinct CDR3 sequences, approximately 34% of which appear only once. The gene calls are TRBV13 and TRBJ2-7; maybe TRBD1 (6 bases). The receptor was derived from a human donor in good health. Some libraries in this study had Jurkat cell RNA spiked in. Material for sequencing was naive CD8+ T cells from blood, with Jurkat cell RNA spiked in. The subset was: FACS-sorted CD8+CD4-CCR7+CD45RA+ naive T cells. CDR3: CASSLGQDYYEQYF. The DNA of the CDR3 is TGTGCCAGCAGCCTGGGACAAGATTACTACGAGCAGTACTTC.